This T cell receptor beta chain derives from a study of PD-1 blockade in classical Hodgkin lymphoma. The data were produced by immunoSEQ multiplex PCR, yet TCRdb's version contains in-frame clones alone and is incomplete. The sample carries approximately 22,000 clones, about 70% recorded once. Indicated time point: cycle 4 day 1 (C4D1), after more than 5 weeks of nivolumab. Every patient experienced relapse after autologous stem cell transplantation, and brentuximab vedotin exposure varied. With magnetic negative selection, CD4+ T cells were purified from PBMCs that had been thawed. This CDR3 is built from 13 residues. V gave up 0 bases and J gave up 4 bases, with 1 base separating them. In germline, CDR1 is SGHAT, CDR2 FQDESV (reference sequence).

The specimen comprised CD4+ T cells from blood, sampled before the fourth cycle of nivolumab. The sequence came from a human donor with classical Hodgkin lymphoma. This chain joins TRBV11-1 and TRBJ2-6; D is unclear. In DNA, the CDR3 is TGTGCCAGCAGCTTAGCCGGGGCCAACGTCCTGACTTTC. Amino acids: CASSLAGANVLTF.